The 23 T cell receptor beta chains presented below share a single source sample, sequenced in a study of blood T cell repertoires in COVID-19. Profiled with immunoSEQ multiplex PCR; TCRdb holds only in-frame clones, not every one. The sample lists over 200,000 clones, over 80% occurring once. Sample: PBMCs or T cells enriched from blood (not recorded which). All receptors come from a man aged 30-40 years who had recovered from COVID-19.

This sequence joins TRBV5-1 and TRBJ2-1, with D possibly matching TRBD2 (5 bases). Trimming stripped 0 bases from V and 1 base from J, with 8 bases between. Per germline, CDR1 SGHRS and CDR2 YFSETQ. CDR3 length equals 15 residues. CDR3 loop: CASSLVRGSYNEQFF. CDR3 DNA: TGCGCCAGCAGCTTGGTACGGGGTTCCTACAATGAGCAGTTCTTC.

This clone was observed once. V usage is TRBV3-1 (or the pseudogene TRBV3-2) and J usage is TRBJ2-3; TRBD2 matches 8 bases. Germline trimming cut 0 bases from V and 3 bases from J; bases unmatched to any gene: 11. The CDR3 totals 18 residues. CDR1 LGHDT and CDR2 YNNKEL come from the germline V gene (reference sequence). In DNA, the CDR3 is TGTGCCAGCAGCCAAGATCGAAGCGGGAGCCCCGGTACAGATACGCAGTATTTT. Translated, it gives CASSQDRSGSPGTDTQYF.

The chain links TRBV10-3 to TRBJ2-3; 13 bases are shared with TRBD2. Trimming at V came to 8 bases and at J to 4 bases, leaving 6 bases not matched to a gene. CDR1 is ENHRY and CDR2 is SYGVKD in the germline V gene. CDR3 length: 15 residues. The CDR3 region has the DNA TGTGCCATCCAACTAGCGGGAGGGTATTCAGATACGCAGTATTTT. Translating it yields CAIQLAGGYSDTQYF.

This clone was found a few times. The chain recombines TRBV27 with TRBJ2-1; tentatively, D is TRBD2 (5 bases). Per the germline V gene, CDR1 is MNHEY and CDR2 is SMNVEV (reference sequence). This CDR3 spans 14 amino acids. The germline V and J ends were trimmed by 8 bases and 9 bases, with 20 bases remaining between them. The CDR3 region has the DNA TGTGCCAGCCTAAAATTAAGCGCAGGAGGTGAGCAGTTCTTC. It translates to CASLKLSAGGEQFF.

The gene calls are TRBV29-1 and TRBJ2-3; the D is unclear. Per the germline V gene, CDR1 is SQVTM and CDR2 is ANQGSEA. The CDR3 has 14 amino acids. Trimming cost V 0 bases and J 1 base, with 8 bases left between them. CDR3 in amino acids: CSVEEVGGTDTQYF. CDR3 nucleotide sequence: TGCAGCGTTGAAGAGGTTGGAGGCACAGATACGCAGTATTTT.

The chain couples TRBV7-2 to TRBJ2-6, with 7 nucleotides matching TRBD1. The CDR3 is made up of 18 amino acids. Germline V CDR1 and CDR2: SGHTA, FQGNSA. V was pared by 4 bases and J by 0 bases, with 9 bases of the junction left unmatched. The CDR3 loop reads CASSSRTGLLSGANVLTF. As DNA, the CDR3 is TGTGCCAGCAGCTCCCGGACAGGCCTTCTCTCTGGGGCCAACGTCCTGACTTTC.

CDR3 nucleotide sequence: TGTGCCAGCAGCCTTACTAGCGGGAACGGAGAGACCCAGTACTTC. It specifies CASSLTSGNGETQYF. V is TRBV11-3 and J is TRBJ2-5; 10 bases line up with TRBD2. Germline CDR1 reads SGHNT; CDR2 reads YENEEA. V dropped 5 bases and J dropped 4; count of bases not matched to a gene: 7. The CDR3 length is 15 residues. The variable domain in full, completed from reference TRBV11-3 and TRBJ2-5, reads EAGVVQSPRYKIIEKKQPVAFWCNPISGHNTLYWYLQNLGQGPELLIRYENEEAVDDSQLPKDRFSAERLKGVDSTLKIQPAELGDSAVYLCASSLTSGNGETQYFGPGTRLLVL.

V is TRBV6-2 or TRBV6-3 and J is TRBJ2-7; D is undetermined. The CDR3 sequence is 12 residues long. V was cut by 3 bases and J by 4 bases, with 7 bases left in between. Per the germline V gene, CDR1 is MNHEY and CDR2 is SVGEGT. The CDR3 sequence: CASSYTQYEQYF. In DNA form, the CDR3 reads TGTGCCAGCAGTTATACCCAGTACGAGCAGTACTTC.

This sequence joins TRBV7-6 and TRBJ2-1; 14 nucleotides match TRBD2. In germline, CDR1 is SGHVS, CDR2 FNYEAQ. CDR3 length equals 17 residues. With 1 base clipped from V and 6 bases from J, the junction kept 5 bases outside the gene matches. CDR3 protein: CASSLDRLAGGGNEQFF. CDR3 DNA sequence: TGTGCCAGCAGCTTAGATAGACTAGCGGGAGGGGGCAATGAGCAGTTCTTC.

The chain employs TRBV4-1 and TRBJ1-2, with 9 bases matching TRBD1. J was trimmed by 1 base and V by 2 bases; bases with no gene match: 8. The length of the CDR3 is 17 residues. Germline CDR1 reads MGHRA; CDR2 reads YSYEKL. The CDR3 DNA follows: TGCGCCAGCAGCCAAAGTCCGGGACAGGGATTTAACTATGGCTACACCTTC. Encoded protein: CASSQSPGQGFNYGYTF.

The J gene is TRBJ1-6, the V gene TRBV30; the match to TRBD1 covers 9 bases. This CDR3 has 15 residues. Germline-derived CDR1 and CDR2 are GTSNPN and SVGIG (reference sequence). The V gene end was trimmed by 0 bases and the J gene end by 4 bases; junction bases not matched to a gene: 1. CDR3 sequence reads: CAWSVGTGYNSPLHF. For the CDR3, the DNA is TGTGCCTGGAGTGTAGGGACAGGGTATAATTCACCCCTCCACTTT.

This clone was recorded once. This sequence joins TRBV9 and TRBJ2-3, with 10 bases that match TRBD2. The junction had 9 bases not matched to a gene; V was cut back by 4 bases and J by 4 bases. The CDR3 totals 16 residues. In germline, CDR1 is SGDLS, CDR2 YYNGEE. For the CDR3, the DNA is TGTGCCAGCAGCTTAGGGAGCGGGAGGGGTCCAGATACGCAGTATTTT. Amino acids: CASSLGSGRGPDTQYF.

The CDR3, as DNA: TGTGCCAGCAGCAAAGTTAGGGGGCAACTATCCTACGAGCAGTACTTC. It is translated as CASSKVRGQLSYEQYF. The rearrangement uses TRBV21-1 and TRBJ2-7; the table's D call of TRBD1 was not tested on the DNA. TRBV21-1 is assigned pseudogene status. The CDR3 covers 16 residues.

The chain carries TRBV23-1 and TRBJ2-7; D might be TRBD1 (6 bases). TRBV23-1 falls under the ORF class, with uncertain function. V was cut by 1 base and J by 0 bases, with 10 bases left in between. The length of the CDR3 is 15 residues. CDR3 sequence: CASSQLQGSSYEQYF. CDR3 nucleotides: TGCGCCAGCAGTCAATTGCAGGGGAGCTCCTACGAGCAGTACTTC.

The V call is TRBV19, the J call TRBJ2-7; TRBD1 aligns across 8 bases. This CDR3 comprises 15 residues. V lost 1 base to trimming and J lost 5 bases; unmatched junction nucleotides: 7. The germline V gene encodes CDR1 LNHDA and CDR2 SQIVND (reference sequence). The CDR3 DNA reads TGTGCCAGTAGTATAGGAGGGGACAGGACGAACGAGCAGTACTTC. This sequence encodes CASSIGGDRTNEQYF.

The chain has TRBV2 and TRBJ2-3; 12 nucleotides agree with TRBD2. The V gene end was trimmed by 7 bases and the J gene end by 4 bases; junction bases not matched to a gene: 6. The CDR3 runs 15 residues. Germline assignment: CDR1 SNHLY and CDR2 FYNNEI. The DNA for the CDR3 is TGTGCCAGCAAAGGGCTAGCGGGAGGGGCAGATACGCAGTATTTT. It yields the protein CASKGLAGGADTQYF.

V and J are TRBV13 and TRBJ2-7; the D is unclear. There are 12 residues in the CDR3. The V and J ends lost 4 bases and 6 bases respectively, with 10 bases between them. The germline V gene has CDR1 PRHDT and CDR2 FYEKMQ (reference sequence). CDR3 residues: CASSSRLSEQYF. The DNA of the CDR3 is TGTGCCAGCAGCTCAAGACTCTCCGAGCAGTACTTC.

The chain combines TRBV28 with TRBJ1-5; D is ambiguous. CDR1 MDHEN and CDR2 SYDVKM come from the germline V gene. CDR3 length: 15 residues. The V end was cut by 3 bases, the J end by 0 bases, with 9 bases between. The CDR3: CASSLIGYSNQPQHF. For the CDR3, the DNA is TGTGCCAGCAGTTTGATCGGGTATAGCAATCAGCCCCAGCATTTT.

The chain combines TRBV10-3 with TRBJ1-6; a possible D gene is TRBD1 (6 bases). The CDR3 sequence is 15 residues long. Germline V gives CDR1 ENHRY, CDR2 SYGVKD. The germline V and J ends were trimmed by 0 bases and 6 bases, with 9 bases remaining between them. Here the CDR3 DNA reads TGTGCCATCAGTGAGTCTCAACAGGGTAATTCACCCCTCCACTTT. It specifies CAISESQQGNSPLHF.

Worth noting for this clone: This sample includes further DNA sequences coding for the same CDR3. The CDR3 reads CASSPRQGDEQYF. CDR3 nucleotides: TGTGCCAGCTCACCCAGACAGGGAGACGAGCAGTACTTC. The chain carries TRBV18 and TRBJ2-7, with 7 bases aligning to TRBD1. This CDR3 has 13 residues. V shed 3 bases and J 5 bases; nucleotides not matched to a gene: 4. Germline V gene sequence: CDR1 KGHSH, CDR2 LQKENI.

This chain joins TRBV7-2 and TRBJ1-5; TRBD1 aligns across 7 bases. The CDR3 sequence is 15 residues long. V shed 5 bases and J 3 bases; nucleotides not matched to a gene: 7. Germline assignment: CDR1 SGHTA and CDR2 FQGNSA. The CDR3 spells CASSKGQTHNQPQHF. The CDR3 DNA follows: TGTGCCAGCAGCAAGGGACAGACCCACAATCAGCCCCAGCATTTT.

The chain joins TRBV19 to TRBJ1-5; D gene uncertain. The CDR3 runs 16 residues. Per the germline V gene, CDR1 is LNHDA and CDR2 is SQIVND (reference sequence). Trimming took 5 bases from V and 3 from J, leaving 17 bases between them. CDR3 residues: CASSAGNLIINQPQHF. CDR3 sequence (DNA): TGTGCCAGTAGTGCCGGGAACCTTATAATCAATCAGCCCCAGCATTTT.

The chain employs TRBV2 and TRBJ1-2; 9 bases fit TRBD1. V lost 6 bases, J lost 2 bases, and 4 bases stayed unmatched. This CDR3 is 14 amino acids long. Germline V gene lookup returns CDR1 SNHLY and CDR2 FYNNEI. The CDR3 bases are TGTGCCAGCAGCCGGGACAGGGAGAACTATGGCTACACCTTC. Translation gives CASSRDRENYGYTF.